The 26 T cell receptor beta chains below were found in one sample sequenced in a study of memory CD4+ T cells and cytomegalovirus serostatus. The sort gate was single viable CD3+CD4+CD8-CD45RO+ cells for memory CD4+ T cells. Only in-frame clones appear in the TCRdb table, and some are missing; sequencing was by immunoSEQ multiplex PCR. The data hold about 57,000 clones, with approximately 80% observed a single time. Sequences were obtained from memory CD4+ T cells from blood. The source of these receptors is an adult in good health and CMV-seronegative.

The V gene is TRBV6-1, the J gene TRBJ1-5; 9 nucleotides align to TRBD1. V trimming: 4 bases; J trimming: 6 bases; junction bases outside the gene matches: 7. The CDR3 is made up of 15 amino acids. Per the germline V gene, CDR1 is MNHNS and CDR2 is SASEGT. The CDR3 region is CASSAGTGIGQPQHF. As DNA, the CDR3 is TGTGCCAGCAGTGCCGGGACAGGGATCGGTCAGCCCCAGCATTTT.

This chain links TRBV4-1 with TRBJ2-1, with D tentatively TRBD1 (6 bases). Germline values: CDR1 MGHRA, CDR2 YSYEKL. The length of the CDR3 is 17 residues. The germline V and J ends were trimmed by 3 bases and 0 bases, with 15 bases remaining between them. CDR3 in amino acids: CASSHTGTQASYNEQFF. CDR3 coding DNA: TGCGCCAGCAGCCATACCGGGACACAGGCCTCCTACAATGAGCAGTTCTTC.

The chain links TRBV5-4 to TRBJ1-3; 7 bases line up with TRBD1. This CDR3 contains 14 residues. Germline V CDR1 and CDR2: SGHNT, YYREEE (reference sequence). V lost 4 bases to trimming and J lost 6 bases; unmatched junction nucleotides: 7. The DNA for the CDR3 is TGTGCCAGCAGCAAAGGACAGGATCTAAACACCATATATTTT. Translated, it gives CASSKGQDLNTIYF. The full variable domain, in which reference TRBV5-4 and TRBJ1-3 provide the parts outside the CDR3, is ETGVTQSPTHLIKTRGQQVTLRCSSQSGHNTVSWYQQALGQGPQFIFQYYREEENGRGNFPPRFSGLQFPNYSSELNVNALELDDSALYLCASSKGQDLNTIYFGEGSWLTVV.

The chain combines TRBV7-3 with TRBJ1-1; D gene ambiguous. The CDR3 contains 13 residues. Trimming cost V 6 bases and J 1 base, with 9 bases left between them. CDR1 is SGHTA, CDR2 FQGTGA, per germline. The CDR3 spells CASSRDRNTEAFF. The DNA for the CDR3 is TGTGCCAGCAGTAGAGATAGGAACACTGAAGCTTTCTTT. Variable domain in full (rest from reference TRBV7-3 and TRBJ1-1): GAGVSQTPSNKVTEKGKYVELRCDPISGHTALYWYRQSLGQGPEFLIYFQGTGAADDSGLPNDRFFAVRPEGSVSTLKIQRTERGDSAVYLCASSRDRNTEAFFGQGTRLTVV.

The chain links TRBV6-5 to TRBJ2-2; TRBD1 aligns across 7 bases. Unmatched junction bases numbered 5, after V lost 6 bases and J lost 4 bases. Germline V gene lookup returns CDR1 MNHEY and CDR2 SVGAGI. The CDR3 loop spans 14 amino acids. CDR3: CASRIPGGTGELFF. The CDR3 DNA is TGTGCCAGCAGGATACCAGGGGGCACCGGGGAGCTGTTTTTT.

The CDR3 is CASSPLAGSSYEQYF. CDR3 DNA: TGTGCCAGCTCACCCCTGGCGGGGAGCTCCTACGAGCAGTACTTC. The chain has TRBV18 and TRBJ2-7; TRBD2 is a possible D gene (6 bases). From germline, CDR1 is KGHSH and CDR2 LQKENI. V lost 3 bases to trimming and J lost 0 bases, with 12 bases between them. This CDR3 has 15 amino acids.

The J gene is TRBJ2-2, the V gene TRBV13; TRBD2 aligns across 8 bases. The CDR3 length is 17 residues. Germline trimming cut 2 bases from V and 4 bases from J; bases unmatched to any gene: 9. Germline-derived CDR1 and CDR2 are PRHDT and FYEKMQ (reference sequence). The CDR3 DNA reads as TGTGCCAGCAGCTTACTCCTCGGGGGGGCTATCACCGGGGAGCTGTTTTTT. Its translation: CASSLLLGGAITGELFF.

The genes are TRBV7-2 and TRBJ2-2, with TRBD1 identical over 9 bases. The germline gives CDR1 SGHTA, CDR2 FQGNSA. The CDR3 extends over 13 amino acids. The junction had 9 bases not matched to a gene; V was cut back by 4 bases and J by 15 bases. This CDR3 is CASSSSVGTGMFF. The CDR3 coding sequence is TGTGCCAGCAGCTCCTCCGTAGGGACAGGGATGTTTTTT.

This rearrangement joins TRBV6-5 to TRBJ2-7; 10 bases match TRBD2. The J segment lost 2 bases and the V segment lost 4 bases, leaving 5 bases of the junction unmatched. Germline V gives CDR1 MNHEY, CDR2 SVGAGI. The length of the CDR3 is 15 residues. This chain's CDR3 is CASSSIAGGPYEQYF. For the CDR3, the DNA is TGTGCCAGCAGTTCTATAGCGGGAGGCCCCTACGAGCAGTACTTC.

The chain carries TRBV5-4 and TRBJ2-4; no reliable D call. The CDR3 is made up of 16 amino acids. V was trimmed by 4 bases and J by 0 bases, leaving 14 bases between them. Germline CDR1 and CDR2: SGHNT and YYREEE (reference sequence). CDR3 residues: CASSMVQLLAKNIQYF. CDR3 nucleotides: TGTGCCAGCAGCATGGTGCAACTGCTAGCCAAAAACATTCAGTACTTC.

The rearrangement links TRBV5-1 to TRBJ2-3, with no clear D. Looked up from germline, CDR1 is SGHRS and CDR2 is YFSETQ. The CDR3 consists of 15 residues. V was cut by 1 base and J by 3 bases, with 12 bases left in between. The CDR3: CASSLSTLMTDTQYF. Here the CDR3 DNA reads TGCGCCAGCAGCTTGAGTACTCTCATGACAGATACGCAGTATTTT.

The V gene is TRBV25-1, the J gene TRBJ2-7; 7 bases are a match to TRBD2. CDR1 and CDR2 (germline): MGHDK, SYGVNS. Trimming took 6 bases from V and 9 from J; bases not matched to a gene: 14. This CDR3 has 14 amino acids. The CDR3 loop is CASSAPGKTSRQYF. CDR3 coding DNA: TGTGCCAGCAGCGCTCCTGGGAAGACTAGCCGGCAGTACTTC.

V usage is TRBV6-5 and J usage is TRBJ2-7; the D gene is possibly TRBD1 (6 bases). Trimming removed 5 bases at V and 1 base at J, with 12 bases between. Germline loops: CDR1 MNHEY, CDR2 SVGAGI. The CDR3 is 14 residues long. CDR3 DNA sequence: TGTGCCAGCAGTGAGTCGACAGGATCCTACGAGCAGTACTTC. It encodes CASSESTGSYEQYF.

J is TRBJ1-5 and V is TRBV7-3; 7 nucleotides align to TRBD1. The CDR3 runs 17 residues. J gave up 7 bases and V 3 bases, and 15 bases lay outside the gene matches. Germline V gene data show CDR1 as SGHTA and CDR2 as FQGTGA. CDR3 coding DNA: TGTGCCAGCAGCTTTGACGGCTCATGGACAGGTTCGCAGCCCCAGCATTTT. This codes for CASSFDGSWTGSQPQHF.

The chain carries TRBV6-1 and TRBJ2-1; 10 bases match TRBD2. The V and J ends lost 7 bases and 12 bases, in that order; junction bases with no gene match: 15. CDR1 MNHNS and CDR2 SASEGT come from the germline V gene. This CDR3 has 15 residues. CDR3 coding DNA: TGTGCCAGCACCGCGGGGTCTAGCGGGAGTGTCGGGCAGTTCTTC. It codes for CASTAGSSGSVGQFF.

The rearrangement uses TRBV5-1 and TRBJ1-1; D ambiguous. CDR1 is SGHRS and CDR2 is YFSETQ in the germline V gene. There are 17 residues in the CDR3. Trimming removed 4 bases at V and 1 base at J, with 20 bases between. The CDR3 protein is CASSPGLAITSNTEAFF. The DNA for the CDR3 is TGCGCCAGCAGCCCGGGCCTAGCGATCACTTCGAACACTGAAGCTTTCTTT. Looking up the rest from reference TRBV5-1 and TRBJ1-1 gives the full variable domain: KAGVTQTPRYLIKTRGQQVTLSCSPISGHRSVSWYQQTPGQGLQFLFEYFSETQRNKGNFPGRFSGRQFSNSRSEMNVSTLELGDSALYLCASSPGLAITSNTEAFFGQGTRLTVV.

The chain employs TRBV18 and TRBJ2-3, with 12 positions matching TRBD2. V lost 8 bases, J lost 4 bases, and 7 bases stayed unmatched. This CDR3 is built from 15 residues. The germline V gene has CDR1 KGHSH and CDR2 LQKENI. CDR3 loop: CASTTTSGGPDTQYF. The CDR3 coding sequence is TGTGCCAGCACGACGACTAGCGGGGGCCCAGATACGCAGTATTTT.

Points on this clone: Other DNA sequences in the sample encode the same CDR3. The V gene is TRBV6-5, the J gene TRBJ1-5, with 10 bases matching TRBD1. V shed 6 bases and J 2 bases; nucleotides not matched to a gene: 1. Looked up from germline, CDR1 is MNHEY and CDR2 is SVGAGI. The CDR3 totals 14 residues. In DNA form, the CDR3 reads TGTGCCAGCAGGGGGACAGGGGGCAATCAGCCCCAGCATTTT. Encoded protein: CASRGTGGNQPQHF.

The chain carries TRBV30 and TRBJ1-5, with TRBD1 matching 12 bases. Germline V CDR1 and CDR2: GTSNPN, SVGIG (reference sequence). Trimming at V came to 6 bases and at J to 6 bases, leaving 12 bases not matched to a gene. The CDR3 is 16 residues long. The CDR3 region has the DNA TGTGCCTGCCACAACTCCGGGACAGGGGGCCTTCAGCCCCAGCATTTT. This encodes CACHNSGTGGLQPQHF. Full variable domain (outside the CDR3, taken from reference TRBV30 and TRBJ1-5): SQTIHQWPATLVQPVGSPLSLECTVEGTSNPNLYWYRQAAGRGLQLLFYSVGIGQISSEVPQNLSASRPQDRQFILSSKKLLLSDSGFYLCACHNSGTGGLQPQHFGDGTRLSIL.

In this sample, this clone turned up once. This sequence joins TRBV19 and TRBJ2-2, with 13 bases lining up with TRBD2. There are 17 residues in the CDR3. V lost 10 bases to trimming and J lost 4 bases; unmatched junction nucleotides: 12. Germline V gives CDR1 LNHDA, CDR2 SQIVND (reference sequence). CDR3 nucleotide sequence: TGTGCCAATAGACAAAGGACTAGCGGGAGACCCACCGGGGAGCTGTTTTTT. Protein product: CANRQRTSGRPTGELFF.

The chain employs TRBV4-1 and TRBJ2-3, with TRBD1 matching over 9 bases. Germline V gene data show CDR1 as MGHRA and CDR2 as YSYEKL. The V gene end was trimmed by 3 bases and the J gene end by 2 bases; junction bases not matched to a gene: 3. The CDR3 has 15 amino acids. The CDR3 sequence: CASSQGQGHTDTQYF. The DNA of the CDR3 is TGCGCCAGCAGCCAGGGACAGGGTCACACAGATACGCAGTATTTT.

The V call is TRBV7-9, the J call TRBJ1-5, with D possibly being TRBD1 (6 bases). The ends were cut back, 5 bases at V and 7 bases at J, with 18 bases in the middle. Germline V gene lookup returns CDR1 SEHNR and CDR2 FQNEAQ (reference sequence). This CDR3 is built from 15 residues. CDR3 amino acids: CASSLRGVTKQPQHF. The CDR3 DNA is TGTGCCAGCAGCCTTAGGGGGGTTACAAAGCAGCCCCAGCATTTT.

This clone was counted a few times. This rearrangement joins TRBV6-1 to TRBJ2-3; perhaps TRBD2 as D (6 bases). The ends were cut back, 2 bases at V and 7 bases at J, with 16 bases in the middle. Germline V gene data show CDR1 as MNHNS and CDR2 as SASEGT. The CDR3 sequence is 15 residues long. The CDR3 region is CASSEIGGGLNTQYF. CDR3 nucleotides: TGTGCCAGCAGTGAAATCGGGGGAGGTCTAAATACGCAGTATTTT.

This chain connects TRBV7-8 to TRBJ2-1, with D perhaps TRBD2 (6 bases). The CDR3 has 15 residues. Trimming removed 0 bases at V and 9 bases at J, with 15 bases between. The germline gives CDR1 SGHVS, CDR2 FQNEAQ. This chain's CDR3 is CASSLAGDRRGEQFF. The CDR3 DNA reads as TGTGCCAGCAGCTTAGCAGGGGACCGGCGGGGTGAGCAGTTCTTC.

The V call is TRBV6-1, the J call TRBJ2-2; no firm D call. V was trimmed by 8 bases and J by 2 bases, leaving 9 bases between them. This CDR3 comprises 13 residues. Germline V gene sequence: CDR1 MNHNS, CDR2 SASEGT. In DNA, the CDR3 is TGTGCCAGCGGAGACGGAAACACCGGGGAGCTGTTTTTT. Translated, it gives CASGDGNTGELFF.

The chain uses TRBV6-6 and TRBJ1-1; TRBD1 agrees at 8 bases. The V and J ends lost 5 bases and 8 bases, in that order; junction bases with no gene match: 4. CDR1 is MNHNY and CDR2 is SVGAGI in the germline V gene (reference sequence). The CDR3 has 12 amino acids. CDR3 in amino acids: CASSTRDREAFF. For the CDR3, the DNA is TGTGCCAGCAGTACTCGGGACAGGGAAGCTTTCTTT.